This T cell receptor (beta chain) was identified in a study of T-cell reconstitution after alpha-beta-depleted transplantation in children. Unique molecular identifiers were used to barcode this TCRbeta library. Each CDR3 protein gets one entry after TCRdb re-called the PCR reads with MiXCR. The data contain some 500,000 distinct CDR3 sequences, 30% to 35% of them singletons. The sample holds a few counts of this clonotype. Germline lookup yields CDR1 SEHNR and CDR2 FQNEAQ (reference sequence). The CDR3 contains 14 residues. The V gene end was trimmed by 2 bases and the J gene end by 5 bases; junction bases not matched to a gene: 0.

The rearrangement links TRBV7-9 to TRBJ2-1, with 10 bases fitting TRBD2. This specimen consisted of PBMCs from the stem cell graft donor, obtained from the stem cell graft. This sequence originates from a human donor who donated a stem cell graft to a child with aplastic anemia. The CDR3 reads CASSLTSGNNEQFF. The DNA of the CDR3 is TGTGCCAGCAGCTTAACTAGCGGGAACAATGAGCAGTTCTTC.